These T cell receptor beta chains were read from a single sample in a study of OX40 agonist ivuxolimab in advanced cancers. Here immunoSEQ multiplex PCR was the method, and the copy in TCRdb shows in-frame clones only, minus some. The data show about 150,000 clones, roughly 94% seen once. Source: CD4+ or CD8+ T cells sorted from blood, taken in a trial of the OX40 agonist ivuxolimab. All receptors derive from an adult with an advanced solid tumor such as melanoma, head and neck, liver or kidney cancer. The conserved cysteine and the conserved F or W are not part of the CDR3 here.

ASSQPRRGLYEQF	TRBV4-1	TRBJ2-1
ASSLRRGYYNSPLH	TRBV5-1	TRBJ1-6
SVETGTRNTEAF	TRBV29-1	TRBJ1-1
ASGISRGGTTEAF	TRBV12-5	TRBJ1-1
ASSPPGTDTQY	TRBV2	TRBJ2-3
ASSRDFSSYEQY	TRBV7-9	TRBJ2-7
ASSFGQANYGYT	TRBV5-1	TRBJ1-2
AISESQGGFSKNIQY	TRBV10-3	TRBJ2-4
ASSLAFGRAYEQY	TRBV5-4	TRBJ2-7
ASSLRTGDYNEQF	TRBV5-1	TRBJ2-1
ASSFNRAALTEAF	TRBV28	TRBJ1-1
ASSVLQGLGGYT	TRBV9	TRBJ1-2
ASSLTRESSYNEQF	TRBV7-2	TRBJ2-1
AGSLSVGPYEQY	TRBV28	TRBJ2-7
ASSPQGVSQPQH	TRBV9	TRBJ1-5
ASSPWTSGRTPEQF	TRBV7-2	TRBJ2-1
ASSLTRTSGPYNEQF	TRBV5-8	TRBJ2-1
ASSSLSYEQY	TRBV7-2	TRBJ2-7
ASSLVPGLTYEQY	TRBV7-2	TRBJ2-7
ASRPPGLAGAYNEQF	TRBV5-1	TRBJ2-1
ASSIGSSGGYNEQF	TRBV19	TRBJ2-1
ASSSPGLGPGTQY	TRBV9	TRBJ2-3
ASRSGTSGRGPYNEQF	TRBV7-9	TRBJ2-1
ASSQVASVETQY	TRBV4-1	TRBJ2-5
ASSRTSGSPGEQF	TRBV14	TRBJ2-1
ATSRDLGSNYGYT	TRBV15	TRBJ1-2
ASTEGPLNTEAF	TRBV7-9	TRBJ1-1
ASRGEREASYNEQF	TRBV6-6	TRBJ2-1
ASSQGQGWSYEQY	TRBV19	TRBJ2-7
ASSLTPGGRTDTQY	TRBV5-6	TRBJ2-3
ASSRDRGSGNTIY	TRBV11-2	TRBJ1-3
AWGPGTGSSGEY	TRBV30	TRBJ2-7
ASSQAGGLVDTQY	TRBV9	TRBJ2-3
ASRQGAARVYEQY	TRBV6-6	TRBJ2-7
ASSPEPTRNIQY	TRBV5-1	TRBJ2-4
ASRLGPPRLAGGPSYNEQF	TRBV12-2	TRBJ2-1
ASSGRPGTSGTREY	TRBV2	TRBJ2-3
ASSLASVYGYT	TRBV7-2	TRBJ1-2
ASSQEPATYGYT	TRBV4-1	TRBJ1-2
ASRMNTEAF	TRBV4-2	TRBJ1-1
ASSWIDTEAF	TRBV9	TRBJ1-1
ASSLIGGDHEQY	TRBV5-1	TRBJ2-7
ASSLGEANTEAF	TRBV7-9	TRBJ1-1
ASSYSFGVGNYGYT	TRBV6-5	TRBJ1-2
ASSSEAPLAGAPYEQY	TRBV5-1	TRBJ2-7
ASSLDPGQQETQY	TRBV27	TRBJ2-5
ASRLTGRGQPQH	TRBV2	TRBJ1-5
ASSYSNGPSRGYT	TRBV6-5	TRBJ1-2
ASSPLNPDGGYT	TRBV18	TRBJ1-2
ASTVGGSRTTDGYGYT	TRBV28	TRBJ1-2
AITRLAGGSDTQY	TRBV10-3	TRBJ2-3
ASSLSLVTEAF	TRBV6-1	TRBJ1-1
ASSQGRHGGSYEQY	TRBV4-3	TRBJ2-7
ASTRTGVLNEQF	TRBV2	TRBJ2-1